Detailed here is one T cell receptor (beta chain). Method: immunoSEQ multiplex PCR; TCRdb's copy keeps in-frame clones and lacks some. The repertoire has about 180,000 clones, roughly 91% of them found once; the top ten carry roughly 26%. The CDR3 loop spans 13 amino acids. V was pared by 2 bases and J by 4 bases, with 6 bases between. The data were obtained in a study of T cell responses to AZD1222 COVID-19 vaccine. V and J are TRBV12-3 or TRBV12-4 and TRBJ1-3, with no clear D. This specimen consisted of peripheral blood, obtained 28 days after the second AZD1222 dose. The sequence came from an adult who received the AZD1222 COVID-19 vaccine. The CDR3 reads CASSLNSGNTIYF. In DNA, the CDR3 is TGTGCCAGCAGTTTAAACAGCGGAAACACCATATATTTT.